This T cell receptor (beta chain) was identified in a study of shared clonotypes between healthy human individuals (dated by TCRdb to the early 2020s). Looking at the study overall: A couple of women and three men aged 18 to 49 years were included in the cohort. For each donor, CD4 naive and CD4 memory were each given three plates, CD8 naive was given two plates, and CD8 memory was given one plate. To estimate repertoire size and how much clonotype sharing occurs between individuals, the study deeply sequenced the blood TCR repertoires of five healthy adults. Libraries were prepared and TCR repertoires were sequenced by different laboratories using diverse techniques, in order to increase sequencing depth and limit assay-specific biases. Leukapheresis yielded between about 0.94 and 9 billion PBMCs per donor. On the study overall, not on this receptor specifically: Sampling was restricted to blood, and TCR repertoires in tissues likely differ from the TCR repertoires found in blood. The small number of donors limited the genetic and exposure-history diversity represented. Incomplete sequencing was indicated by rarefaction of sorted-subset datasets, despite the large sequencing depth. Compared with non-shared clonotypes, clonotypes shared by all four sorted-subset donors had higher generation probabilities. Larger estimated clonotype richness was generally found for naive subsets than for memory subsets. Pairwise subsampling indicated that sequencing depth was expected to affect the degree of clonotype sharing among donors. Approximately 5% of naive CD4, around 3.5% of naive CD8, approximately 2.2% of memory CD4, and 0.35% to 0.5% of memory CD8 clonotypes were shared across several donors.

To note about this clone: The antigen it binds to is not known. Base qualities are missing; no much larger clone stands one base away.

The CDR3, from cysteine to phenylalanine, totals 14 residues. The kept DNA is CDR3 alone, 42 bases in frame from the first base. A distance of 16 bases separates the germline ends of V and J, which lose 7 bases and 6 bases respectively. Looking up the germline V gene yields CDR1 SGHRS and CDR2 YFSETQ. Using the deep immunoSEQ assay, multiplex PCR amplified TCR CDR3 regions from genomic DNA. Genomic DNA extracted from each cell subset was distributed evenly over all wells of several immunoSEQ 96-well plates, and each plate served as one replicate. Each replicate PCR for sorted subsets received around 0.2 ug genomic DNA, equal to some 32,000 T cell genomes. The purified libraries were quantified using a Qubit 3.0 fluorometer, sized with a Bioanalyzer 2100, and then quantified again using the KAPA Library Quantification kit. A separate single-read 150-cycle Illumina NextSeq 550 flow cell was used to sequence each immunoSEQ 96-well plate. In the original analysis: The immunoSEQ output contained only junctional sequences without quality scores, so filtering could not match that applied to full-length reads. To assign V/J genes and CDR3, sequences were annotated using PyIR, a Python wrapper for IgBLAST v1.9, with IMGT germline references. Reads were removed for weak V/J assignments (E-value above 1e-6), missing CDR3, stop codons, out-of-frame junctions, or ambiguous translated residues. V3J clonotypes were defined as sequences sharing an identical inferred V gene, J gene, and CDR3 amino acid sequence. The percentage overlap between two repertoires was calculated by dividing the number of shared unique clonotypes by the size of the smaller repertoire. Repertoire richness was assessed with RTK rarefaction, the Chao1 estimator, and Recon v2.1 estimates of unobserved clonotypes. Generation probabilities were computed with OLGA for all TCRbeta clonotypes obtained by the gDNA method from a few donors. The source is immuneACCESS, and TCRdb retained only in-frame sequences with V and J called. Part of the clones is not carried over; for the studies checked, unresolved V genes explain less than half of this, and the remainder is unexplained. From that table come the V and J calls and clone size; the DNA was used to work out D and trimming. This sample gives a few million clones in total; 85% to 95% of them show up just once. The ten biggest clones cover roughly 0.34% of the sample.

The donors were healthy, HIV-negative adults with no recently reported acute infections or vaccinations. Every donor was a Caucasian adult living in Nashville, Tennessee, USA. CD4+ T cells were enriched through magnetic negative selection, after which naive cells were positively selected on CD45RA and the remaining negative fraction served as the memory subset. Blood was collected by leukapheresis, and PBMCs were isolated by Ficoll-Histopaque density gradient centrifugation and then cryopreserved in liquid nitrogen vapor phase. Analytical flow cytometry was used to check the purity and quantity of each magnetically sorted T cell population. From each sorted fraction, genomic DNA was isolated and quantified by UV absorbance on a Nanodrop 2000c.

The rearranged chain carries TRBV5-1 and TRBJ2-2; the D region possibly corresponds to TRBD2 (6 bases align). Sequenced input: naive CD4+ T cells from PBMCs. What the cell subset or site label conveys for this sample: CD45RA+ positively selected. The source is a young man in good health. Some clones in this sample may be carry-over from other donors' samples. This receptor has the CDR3 CASLAAGPSGELFF. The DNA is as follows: TGCGCCAGCCTCGCGGCGGGACCCTCCGGGGAGCTGTTTTTT.